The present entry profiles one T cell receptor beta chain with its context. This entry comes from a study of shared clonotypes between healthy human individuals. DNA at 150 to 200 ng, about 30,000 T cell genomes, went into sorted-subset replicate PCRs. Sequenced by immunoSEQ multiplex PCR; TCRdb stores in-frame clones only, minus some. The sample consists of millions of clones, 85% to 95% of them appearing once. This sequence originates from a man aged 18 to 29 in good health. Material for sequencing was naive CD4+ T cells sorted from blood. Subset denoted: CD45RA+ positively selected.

CDR3 in amino acids: CASSPSGQPNYGYTF. As DNA, the CDR3 is TGTGCCAGTTCTCCCTCGGGACAGCCAAACTATGGCTACACCTTC. The J gene is TRBJ1-2, the V gene TRBV19, with TRBD1 identical over 7 bases. Germline V gives CDR1 LNHDA, CDR2 SQIVND (reference sequence). The CDR3 loop spans 15 amino acids. The V and J ends lost 8 bases and 2 bases, in that order; junction bases with no gene match: 11.